This TCR beta chain was retrieved from a study of blood T cell repertoires in COVID-19. Study background: COVID-19 samples, acute and convalescent, were from the United States, Italy and Spain. Sources were T cells, B-cell-depleted T cells, or PBMCs; the material itself was cDNA or gDNA.

Per the original data handling: The assay estimated nucleated cells by amplifying reference gene primers. Using immunoSEQ multiplex PCR, the repertoire was profiled, and TCRdb retains in-frame clones only, with some absent. Clonal size and the V and J genes are those of that table, whereas D and trimming came from the DNA. The sample shows hundreds of thousands of clones, roughly 86% of them seen only once. CDR1 is SGHTA and CDR2 is FQGNSA in the germline V gene. This CDR3 spans 15 amino acids. V lost 3 bases, J lost 1 base, and 6 bases stayed unmatched. J is TRBJ2-7 and V is TRBV7-2; 7 positions match TRBD2. Input material: peripheral blood. The receptor was derived from a woman aged 30 to 39 with acute or convalescent COVID-19. CDR3 sequence reads: CASSFYGGSSYEQYF. DNA for the CDR3: TGTGCCAGCAGCTTCTACGGCGGGAGTTCCTACGAGCAGTACTTC.